Shown below are 31 T cell receptor beta chains from a single sample sequenced in a study of CD8 T cells in Susac syndrome (dated by TCRdb to the late 2010s). The library was obtained by the immunoSEQ multiplex PCR assay. RNA was extracted using the RNeasy kit, and roughly 0.5 to 1 microgram was reverse transcribed with random hexamers. Using fastp at Q25 and MiXCR, TCRdb reprocessed the public reads and kept productive beta chains. Rows are unified per CDR3 protein, each entry keeping the most common DNA and genes. Counted in this sample were about 240,000 distinct CDR3 sequences; 90% to 96% of them appeared once. Around 0.1% of the sample rests with the top ten. Sample: CD4+ T cells from PBMCs. These receptors all come from a human donor with Susac syndrome.

V and J are TRBV20-1 and TRBJ2-1, with 12 bases identical to TRBD2. V lost 7 bases, J lost 9 bases, and 7 bases stayed unmatched. The germline gives CDR1 DFQATT, CDR2 SNEGSKA (reference sequence). CDR3 length: 13 residues. In DNA, the CDR3 is TGCAGTGAGACTAGCGGGAGTGTATTTGAGCAGTTCTTC. Protein product: CSETSGSVFEQFF.

The chain links TRBV20-1 to TRBJ2-3, with TRBD2 matching over 7 bases. The CDR3 length is 12 residues. The germline V gene has CDR1 DFQATT and CDR2 SNEGSKA (reference sequence). V shed 8 bases, J shed 1 base, and the junction held 3 bases outside the gene matches. DNA for the CDR3: TGCAGTCAAACTAGCGGCACAGATACGCAGTATTTT. Its protein is CSQTSGTDTQYF.

V is TRBV9 and J is TRBJ1-1, with D uncertain. V was shortened by 0 bases and J by 0 bases, with 9 bases between the two germline ends. Germline V gene lookup returns CDR1 SGDLS and CDR2 YYNGEE. CDR3 length equals 15 residues. The CDR3 DNA sequence: TGTGCCAGCAGCGTAGATTCAGGACTGAACACTGAAGCTTTCTTT. Translating it yields CASSVDSGLNTEAFF.

This sequence joins TRBV4-2 and TRBJ2-5; D remains unclear. The V end lost 0 bases, the J end lost 2 bases, and 4 bases lay between the germline ends. Germline values: CDR1 LGHNA, CDR2 YNFKEQ. This CDR3 is built from 13 residues. CDR3: CASSQDWQETQYF. The CDR3 nucleotides are TGTGCCAGCAGCCAAGATTGGCAAGAGACCCAGTACTTC.

The chain uses TRBV29-1 and TRBJ1-1; D remains ambiguous. The CDR3 runs to 14 residues. Trimming left V 4 bases short and J 4 bases short, with 16 bases between. Germline V gene data show CDR1 as SQVTM and CDR2 as ANQGSEA. Here the CDR3 reads CSVVILVGSTEAFF. As DNA, the CDR3 is TGCAGCGTTGTTATTTTGGTCGGGAGCACTGAAGCTTTCTTT.

For this clonotype: The junction does not match germline at one end; this may be a read error. This chain uses TRBV7-2 with TRBJ2-5, with 10 bases lining up with TRBD2. This CDR3 region has 14 residues. Germline values: CDR1 SGHTA, CDR2 FQGNSA. In DNA form, the CDR3 reads TGTGCCAGCAGCCTAGCGGGAGTGTCGGAGACCCAGTACTTC. Translated: CASSLAGVSETQYF. The full variable domain, its missing parts supplied by reference TRBV7-2 and TRBJ2-5, is GAGVSQSPSNKVTEKGKDVELRCDPISGHTALYWYRQSLGQGLEFLIYFQGNSAPDKSGLPSDRFSAERTGGSVSTLTIQRTQQEDSAVYLCASSLAGVSETQYFGPGTRLLVL.

The chain couples TRBV29-1 to TRBJ1-1, with D uncertain. The CDR3 runs to 14 residues. The V gene lost 2 bases and the J gene lost 3 bases, with 13 bases spanning the gap. Germline CDR1 is SQVTM and CDR2 is ANQGSEA. This chain's CDR3 is CSVEMEMSYTEAFF. Here the CDR3 DNA reads TGCAGCGTTGAAATGGAAATGAGTTACACTGAAGCTTTCTTT.

V and J are TRBV29-1 and TRBJ2-7; D is ambiguous. Germline assignment: CDR1 SQVTM and CDR2 ANQGSEA. This CDR3 spans 13 amino acids. Trimming removed 6 bases from V and 1 base from J, with 13 bases in between. Here the CDR3 reads CSVKGPPSYEQYF. As DNA, the CDR3 is TGCAGCGTAAAAGGGCCTCCTTCCTACGAGCAGTACTTC.

V and J are TRBV7-2 and TRBJ2-5; D is ambiguous. This CDR3 spans 12 amino acids. Trimming pared 5 bases from V and 0 bases from J, leaving 4 bases between. From germline, CDR1 is SGHTA and CDR2 FQGNSA. Here the CDR3 reads CASSTYQETQYF. CDR3 DNA sequence: TGTGCCAGCAGCACTTACCAAGAGACCCAGTACTTC.

The V gene is TRBV20-1, the J gene TRBJ2-7, with D perhaps TRBD1 or TRBD2 (5 bases each). From germline, CDR1 is DFQATT and CDR2 SNEGSKA (reference sequence). Trimming took off 0 bases at V and 3 bases at J, with 21 bases between the two ends. This CDR3 has 17 residues. This chain's CDR3 is CSARDTHLGEILYEQYF. CDR3 sequence (DNA): TGCAGTGCTAGAGATACCCATTTAGGGGAGATCCTCTACGAGCAGTACTTC.

The chain combines TRBV29-1 with TRBJ1-2; D perhaps matches TRBD1 (5 bases). CDR3 length: 13 residues. Germline V gene sequence: CDR1 SQVTM, CDR2 ANQGSEA. V lost 4 bases to trimming and J lost 5 bases, with 14 bases between them. The CDR3 protein is CSVVGGLVYGYTF. The DNA of the CDR3 is TGCAGCGTTGTGGGGGGTCTAGTTTATGGCTACACCTTC.

The genes are TRBV28 and TRBJ2-5, with 8 bases lining up with TRBD2. The CDR3 is 16 residues long. The junction had 8 bases not matched to a gene; V was cut back by 0 bases and J by 5 bases. Germline CDR1 reads MDHEN; CDR2 reads SYDVKM. The CDR3: CASSLWGSGSAETQYF. Written as DNA, the CDR3 is TGTGCCAGCAGTTTATGGGGGAGCGGGAGTGCGGAGACCCAGTACTTC.

The chain joins TRBV30 to TRBJ1-3; D is uncertain. Per the germline V gene, CDR1 is GTSNPN and CDR2 is SVGIG (reference sequence). Trimming stripped 3 bases from V and 0 bases from J, with 6 bases between. This CDR3 region has 13 residues. CDR3 bases: TGTGCCTGGAGCCTTACCTCTGGAAACACCATATATTTT. This codes for CAWSLTSGNTIYF.

The DNA for the CDR3 is TGTGCCAGCACCTCCACAGATACGCAGTATTTT. It encodes CASTSTDTQYF. The V and J genes are TRBV7-2 and TRBJ2-3; D is unresolved. The CDR3 length is 11 residues. Germline CDR1 SGHTA, CDR2 FQGNSA. V was cut by 7 bases and J by 2 bases, with 4 bases left in between.

The chain has TRBV12-3 or TRBV12-4 and TRBJ2-7; D gene ambiguous. The CDR3 has 13 amino acids. The V end was cut by 2 bases, the J end by 3 bases, with 8 bases between. This CDR3 is CASSLYGDYEQYF. CDR3 DNA: TGTGCCAGCAGTTTATATGGGGACTACGAGCAGTACTTC.

The V gene is TRBV6-6, the J gene TRBJ2-7; D unresolved. The CDR3 extends over 13 amino acids. Germline V gene sequence: CDR1 MNHNY, CDR2 SVGAGI (reference sequence). Trimming took 6 bases from V and 4 from J, leaving 13 bases between them. As DNA, the CDR3 is TGTGCCAGCAGGGGGTCGTACGATTACGAGCAGTACTTC. This codes for CASRGSYDYEQYF.

This sequence joins TRBV25-1 and TRBJ2-7; 8 bases map to TRBD2. Losses at the gene ends were 4 bases for V and 2 bases for J; bases not matched to a gene: 1. Per germline, CDR1 MGHDK and CDR2 SYGVNS. The CDR3 totals 13 residues. This chain's CDR3 is CASSVAGTYEQYF. CDR3 DNA sequence: TGTGCCAGCAGTGTAGCGGGAACCTACGAGCAGTACTTC.

Only one count was recorded for this clonotype. This chain uses TRBV11-2 with TRBJ2-1, with D possibly matching TRBD2 (5 bases). Between the trimmed V and J ends, which lost 5 bases and 14 bases, there was a span of 19 bases. CDR1 and CDR2 (germline): SGHAT, FQNNGV. The CDR3 is 13 amino acids. The CDR3 reads CASSQEPRGSEFF. CDR3 nucleotide sequence: TGTGCCAGCAGCCAAGAGCCCCGAGGGAGTGAGTTCTTC.

In DNA form, the CDR3 reads TGTGCCAGCAGCCCTTCACGGGACAGCTCCTACGAGCAGTACTTC. This translates into CASSPSRDSSYEQYF. V is TRBV5-4 and J is TRBJ2-7; 7 bases are a match to TRBD1. Germline lookup yields CDR1 SGHNT and CDR2 YYREEE (reference sequence). V trimming: 4 bases; J trimming: 0 bases; junction bases outside the gene matches: 7. CDR3 size: 15 residues.

The J gene is TRBJ1-2, the V gene TRBV11-2; 7 bases are a match to TRBD1. Germline-derived CDR1 and CDR2 are SGHAT and FQNNGV. The V segment lost 1 base and the J segment 7 bases; nucleotides outside the gene matches: 12. This CDR3 region has 16 residues. The CDR3 DNA reads as TGTGCCAGCAGCTTAGCTTATCAGGACAGGCGCTCTGGCTACACCTTC. Translated, it gives CASSLAYQDRRSGYTF.

The CDR3 here is CASSVRDRRGNEQFF. The CDR3 DNA sequence: TGTGCCAGCAGCGTACGGGACAGAAGAGGGAATGAGCAGTTCTTC. The V and J genes are TRBV9 and TRBJ2-1; 7 bases line up with TRBD1. V gave up 1 base and J gave up 7 bases; unmatched junction bases: 8. The CDR3 has 15 amino acids. CDR1 is SGDLS, CDR2 YYNGEE, per germline. Combining the CDR3 with reference TRBV9 and TRBJ2-1 gives the whole variable domain DSGVTQTPKHLITATGQRVTLRCSPRSGDLSVYWYQQSLDQGLQFLIQYYNGEERAKGNILERFSAQQFPDLHSELNLSSLELGDSALYFCASSVRDRRGNEQFFGPGTRLTVL.

This chain links TRBV14 with TRBJ2-4, with unresolved D. Trimming stripped 1 base from V and 6 bases from J, with 10 bases between. The length of the CDR3 is 14 residues. Germline loops: CDR1 SGHDN, CDR2 FVKESK. The CDR3 loop reads CASSQGTTGNIQYF. CDR3 bases: TGTGCCAGCAGCCAAGGCACGACTGGAAACATTCAGTACTTC.

The gene calls are TRBV20-1 and TRBJ2-1; 9 bases are a match to TRBD2. CDR1 DFQATT and CDR2 SNEGSKA come from the germline V gene (reference sequence). V dropped 7 bases and J dropped 9; count of bases not matched to a gene: 13. The length of the CDR3 is 14 residues. The CDR3 reads CSGKIAGDSAEQFF. The CDR3 DNA reads as TGCAGTGGCAAGATAGCGGGAGATAGCGCTGAGCAGTTCTTC.

The chain couples TRBV5-1 to TRBJ1-5, with TRBD1 matching over 11 bases. In germline, CDR1 is SGHRS, CDR2 YFSETQ. The CDR3 consists of 15 residues. Unmatched junction bases numbered 3, after V lost 4 bases and J lost 3 bases. CDR3 nucleotide sequence: TGCGCCAGCAGCCCGGACAGGGGGCTCAATCAGCCCCAGCATTTT. This translates into CASSPDRGLNQPQHF. The whole variable domain, filled in from reference TRBV5-1 and TRBJ1-5, reads KAGVTQTPRYLIKTRGQQVTLSCSPISGHRSVSWYQQTPGQGLQFLFEYFSETQRNKGNFPGRFSGRQFSNSRSEMNVSTLELGDSALYLCASSPDRGLNQPQHFGDGTRLSIL.

This chain links TRBV6-6 with TRBJ2-7; 10 nucleotides align to TRBD2. Trimming cost V 6 bases and J 0 bases; bases outside gene matches: 5. CDR1 and CDR2 (germline): MNHNY, SVGAGI (reference sequence). The CDR3 length is 15 residues. CDR3 loop: CASSLSGGSSYEQYF. As DNA, the CDR3 is TGTGCCAGCAGCCTTAGCGGGGGGAGCTCCTACGAGCAGTACTTC.

The chain uses TRBV2 and TRBJ1-1, with 7 bases matching TRBD1. The ends lost 3 bases at V and 6 bases at J; junction bases unmatched: 4. The CDR3 sequence is 13 residues long. The germline V gene encodes CDR1 SNHLY and CDR2 FYNNEI. This CDR3 is CASSETGWAEAFF. The CDR3 region has the DNA TGTGCCAGCAGTGAGACAGGGTGGGCTGAAGCTTTCTTT. Supplemented by reference TRBV2 and TRBJ1-1, the full variable domain reads EPEVTQTPSHQVTQMGQEVILRCVPISNHLYFYWYRQILGQKVEFLVSFYNNEISEKSEIFDDQFSVERPDGSNFTLKIRSTKLEDSAMYFCASSETGWAEAFFGQGTRLTVV.

V gene TRBV4-1 combines with J gene TRBJ2-7; 13 bases match TRBD2. V lost 4 bases and J lost 3; bases outside the gene matches: 6. The CDR3 length is 16 residues. The germline V gene encodes CDR1 MGHRA and CDR2 YSYEKL. The CDR3 here is CASSLSGTSGIYEQYF. In DNA, the CDR3 is TGCGCCAGCAGCCTATCCGGGACTAGCGGGATCTACGAGCAGTACTTC.

The chain employs TRBV12-3 or TRBV12-4 and TRBJ2-7; 7 bases fit TRBD1. The J segment lost 2 bases and the V segment lost 6 bases, leaving 4 bases of the junction unmatched. The CDR3 has 13 residues. The CDR3 protein is CASRMTGTYEQYF. The CDR3 DNA sequence: TGTGCCAGCAGGATGACAGGGACCTACGAGCAGTACTTC.

This clonotype showed up just once. V and J are TRBV28 and TRBJ2-1; D ambiguous. V lost 4 bases and J lost 8, with 9 bases in between. Per the germline V gene, CDR1 is MDHEN and CDR2 is SYDVKM. CDR3 length: 12 residues. The CDR3 coding sequence is TGTGCCAGCAGTTCAAACAGCGATGAGCAGTTCTTC. It codes for CASSSNSDEQFF.

The V call is TRBV3-1, the J call TRBJ1-1; no reliable D call. The CDR3 contains 14 residues. The germline CDR1 and CDR2 sequences are LGHDT and YNNKEL (reference sequence). The germline V and J ends were trimmed by 1 base and 1 base, with 7 bases remaining between them. The chain's CDR3 is CASSQVTENTEAFF. In nucleotides, the CDR3 is TGTGCCAGCAGCCAAGTTACCGAGAACACTGAAGCTTTCTTT.

The chain uses TRBV29-1 and TRBJ1-2, with TRBD1 matching over 10 bases. CDR3 size: 13 residues. V trimming: 4 bases; J trimming: 7 bases; junction bases outside the gene matches: 6. Germline CDR1 reads SQVTM; CDR2 reads ANQGSEA. The CDR3 is CSVAGTGVTGYTF. The CDR3 region has the DNA TGCAGCGTTGCCGGGACAGGGGTAACTGGCTACACCTTC.